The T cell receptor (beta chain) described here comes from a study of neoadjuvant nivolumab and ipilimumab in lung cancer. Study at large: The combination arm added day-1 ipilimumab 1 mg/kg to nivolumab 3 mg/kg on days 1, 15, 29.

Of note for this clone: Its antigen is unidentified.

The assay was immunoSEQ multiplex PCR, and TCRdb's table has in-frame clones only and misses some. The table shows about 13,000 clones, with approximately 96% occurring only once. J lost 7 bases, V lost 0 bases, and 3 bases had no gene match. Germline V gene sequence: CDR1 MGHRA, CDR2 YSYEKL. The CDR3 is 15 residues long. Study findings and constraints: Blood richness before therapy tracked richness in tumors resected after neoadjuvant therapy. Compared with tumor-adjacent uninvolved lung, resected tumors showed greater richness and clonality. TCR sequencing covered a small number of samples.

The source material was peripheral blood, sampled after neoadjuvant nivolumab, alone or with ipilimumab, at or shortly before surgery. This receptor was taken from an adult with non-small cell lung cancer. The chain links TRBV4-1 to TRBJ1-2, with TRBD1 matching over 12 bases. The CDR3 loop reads CASSQEGQGAGGYTF. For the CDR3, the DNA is TGCGCCAGCAGCCAAGAGGGACAGGGGGCGGGTGGCTACACCTTC.